One and the same sample provided the 9 T cell receptor beta chains below, sequenced in a study of blood T cell repertoires in COVID-19. TCRdb keeps only in-frame clones here, not all; method: immunoSEQ multiplex PCR. Here the sample spans about 69,000 clones, 65% to 90% being singletons. Sequencing was carried out using peripheral blood. All receptors come from a man older than 75 with acute or convalescent COVID-19.

This chain uses TRBV5-6 with TRBJ2-6; D gene unclear. The V and J ends lost 1 base and 2 bases respectively, with 16 bases between them. The CDR3 covers 18 residues. CDR1 is SGHDT, CDR2 YYEEEE, per germline. DNA for the CDR3: TGTGCCAGCAGCTTGCCCCTCGGTTTTGTGCCTGGGGCCAACGTCCTGACTTTC. Its translation is CASSLPLGFVPGANVLTF.

J is TRBJ2-3 and V is TRBV11-2; the D gene is possibly TRBD2 (6 bases). V was cut by 1 base and J by 1 base, with 15 bases left in between. The CDR3 loop spans 17 amino acids. The germline gives CDR1 SGHAT, CDR2 FQNNGV. The CDR3 here is CASSLAASAQGTDTQYF. In DNA, the CDR3 is TGTGCCAGCAGCTTAGCCGCTAGCGCGCAAGGCACAGATACGCAGTATTTT. The variable domain in full, with the rest retrieved from reference TRBV11-2 and TRBJ2-3, is EAGVAQSPRYKIIEKRQSVAFWCNPISGHATLYWYQQILGQGPKLLIQFQNNGVVDDSQLPKDRFSAERLKGVDSTLKIQPAKLEDSAVYLCASSLAASAQGTDTQYFGPGTRLTVL.

The CDR3: CASSTGHLYNSPLHF. The DNA of the CDR3 is TGTGCCAGCAGTACGGGACACCTTTATAATTCACCCCTCCACTTT. The rearrangement joins TRBV6-5 to TRBJ1-6, with D possibly TRBD1 on 6 matching bases. Trimming took 5 bases from V and 4 from J, leaving 12 bases between them. CDR3 length equals 15 residues. In germline, CDR1 is MNHEY, CDR2 SVGAGI.

J is TRBJ1-4 and V is TRBV11-3; 8 bases fit TRBD1. Losses at the gene ends were 4 bases for V and 4 bases for J; bases not matched to a gene: 2. CDR1 and CDR2 from the germline V gene are SGHNT and YENEEA. There are 14 residues in the CDR3. CDR3 amino acids: CASSSGQVNEKLFF. In DNA, the CDR3 is TGTGCCAGCAGCTCGGGACAGGTTAATGAAAAACTGTTTTTT.

This chain uses TRBV7-8 with TRBJ2-5; D might be TRBD2 (5 bases). Germline-derived CDR1 and CDR2 are SGHVS and FQNEAQ. The CDR3 loop spans 17 amino acids. Trimming took 5 bases from V and 3 from J, leaving 22 bases between them. The CDR3 region is CASSLRWIAQIKETQYF. The DNA of the CDR3 is TGTGCCAGCAGCCTCCGATGGATAGCGCAGATTAAAGAGACCCAGTACTTC.

This chain uses TRBV4-2 with TRBJ1-1; D ambiguous. The CDR3 is 16 amino acids. Germline lookup yields CDR1 LGHNA and CDR2 YNFKEQ. V lost 1 base to trimming and J lost 1 base, with 13 bases between them. CDR3 sequence (DNA): TGTGCCAGCAGCCAAGTCATGTCCGAGGGGAACACTGAAGCTTTCTTT. Translation: CASSQVMSEGNTEAFF.

The sample holds a few counts of this clone. CDR3 region: CASSPPRTGELFF. The CDR3 DNA reads as TGTGCCAGCAGTCCCCCGAGGACCGGGGAGCTGTTTTTT. The gene calls are TRBV28 and TRBJ2-2; D not certain. Trimming removed 5 bases at V and 5 bases at J, with 9 bases between. This CDR3 has 13 amino acids. CDR1 and CDR2 from the germline V gene are MDHEN and SYDVKM.

V usage is TRBV16 and J usage is TRBJ2-1; the match to TRBD2 covers 8 bases. V gave up 2 bases and J gave up 12 bases; unmatched junction bases: 3. This CDR3 is 12 amino acids long. The germline V gene has CDR1 KGHSY and CDR2 FQNENV. The CDR3, as DNA: TGTGCCAGCAGCCAAAGTAGCGGGACGCAGTTCTTC. Translating gives CASSQSSGTQFF.

This clone was counted a few times. The chain has TRBV27 and TRBJ2-1; TRBD1 matches at 9 bases. The CDR3 runs 18 residues. Germline CDR1 reads MNHEY; CDR2 reads SMNVEV (reference sequence). With 6 bases clipped from V and 7 bases from J, the junction kept 19 bases outside the gene matches. CDR3: CASSPFLSQGAKGNEQFF. The CDR3 DNA sequence: TGTGCCAGCAGCCCCTTCCTGTCACAGGGGGCCAAGGGGAATGAGCAGTTCTTC.